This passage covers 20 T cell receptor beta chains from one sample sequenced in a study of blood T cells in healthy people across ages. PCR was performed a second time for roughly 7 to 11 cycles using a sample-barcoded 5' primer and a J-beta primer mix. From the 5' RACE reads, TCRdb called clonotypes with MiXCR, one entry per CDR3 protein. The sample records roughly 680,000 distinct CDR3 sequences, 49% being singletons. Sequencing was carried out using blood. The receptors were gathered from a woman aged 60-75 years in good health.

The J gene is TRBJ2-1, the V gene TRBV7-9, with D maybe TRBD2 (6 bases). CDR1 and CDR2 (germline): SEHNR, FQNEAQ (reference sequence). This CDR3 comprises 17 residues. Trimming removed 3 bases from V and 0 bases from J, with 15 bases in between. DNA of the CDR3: TGTGCCAGCAGCTTTATATTAGCGGTAAGCTCCTACAATGAGCAGTTCTTC. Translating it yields CASSFILAVSSYNEQFF.

The CDR3 region is CASSSGSSAYEQYF. In nucleotides, the CDR3 is TGTGCCAGCAGTTCTGGGAGCTCCGCCTACGAGCAGTACTTC. This chain joins TRBV27 and TRBJ2-7; possible D gene TRBD2, 5 bases. The germline CDR1 and CDR2 sequences are MNHEY and SMNVEV (reference sequence). V lost 4 bases, J lost 2 bases, and 12 bases lay in between. CDR3 size: 14 residues.

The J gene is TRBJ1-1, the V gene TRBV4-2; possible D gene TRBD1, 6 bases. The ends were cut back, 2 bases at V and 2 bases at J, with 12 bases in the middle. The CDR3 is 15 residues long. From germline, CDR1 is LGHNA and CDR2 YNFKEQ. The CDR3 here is CASSQTTGHNTEAFF. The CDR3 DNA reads TGTGCCAGCAGCCAAACTACAGGGCATAACACTGAAGCTTTCTTT.

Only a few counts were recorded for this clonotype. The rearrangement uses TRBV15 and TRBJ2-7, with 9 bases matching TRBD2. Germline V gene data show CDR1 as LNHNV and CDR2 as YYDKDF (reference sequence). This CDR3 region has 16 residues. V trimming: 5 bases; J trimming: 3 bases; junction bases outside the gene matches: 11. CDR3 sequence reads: CATSPHGDSGSYEQYF. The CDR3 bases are TGTGCCACCAGCCCCCATGGAGATAGCGGGAGCTACGAGCAGTACTTC. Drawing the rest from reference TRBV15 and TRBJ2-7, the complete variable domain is DAMVIQNPRYQVTQFGKPVTLSCSQTLNHNVMYWYQQKSSQAPKLLFHYYDKDFNNEADTPDNFQSRRPNTSFCFLDIRSPGLGDTAMYLCATSPHGDSGSYEQYFGPGTRLTVT.

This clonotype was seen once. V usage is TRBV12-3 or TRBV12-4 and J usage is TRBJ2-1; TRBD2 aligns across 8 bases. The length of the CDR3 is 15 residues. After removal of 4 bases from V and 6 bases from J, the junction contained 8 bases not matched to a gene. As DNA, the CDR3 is TGTGCCAGCAGTTCACCGGGTAGCGGGGCCAATGAGCAGTTCTTC. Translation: CASSSPGSGANEQFF.

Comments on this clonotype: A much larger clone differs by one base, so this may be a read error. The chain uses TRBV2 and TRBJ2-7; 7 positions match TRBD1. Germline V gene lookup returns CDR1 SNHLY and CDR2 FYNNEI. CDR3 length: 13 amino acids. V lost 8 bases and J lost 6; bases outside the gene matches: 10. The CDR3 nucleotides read TGTGCCAGCGGGACAGTGGAGTACGGCGAGCAGTACTTC. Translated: CASGTVEYGEQYF.

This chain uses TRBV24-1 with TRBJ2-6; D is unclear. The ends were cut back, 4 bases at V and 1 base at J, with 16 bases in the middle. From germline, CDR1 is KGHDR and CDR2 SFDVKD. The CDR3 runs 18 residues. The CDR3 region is CATSDLLSGASGANVLTF. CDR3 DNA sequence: TGTGCCACCAGTGACCTACTCTCCGGCGCTTCTGGGGCCAACGTCCTGACTTTC.

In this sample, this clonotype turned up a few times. The CDR3 loop is CSVEDRASGRDEQFF. CDR3 nucleotide sequence: TGCAGCGTTGAAGATCGGGCTAGCGGGAGGGATGAGCAGTTCTTC. The chain is built from TRBV29-1 and TRBJ2-1; TRBD2 matches 12 bases. The CDR3 runs 15 residues. Germline CDR1 is SQVTM and CDR2 is ANQGSEA. The ends lost 0 bases at V and 8 bases at J; junction bases unmatched: 5.

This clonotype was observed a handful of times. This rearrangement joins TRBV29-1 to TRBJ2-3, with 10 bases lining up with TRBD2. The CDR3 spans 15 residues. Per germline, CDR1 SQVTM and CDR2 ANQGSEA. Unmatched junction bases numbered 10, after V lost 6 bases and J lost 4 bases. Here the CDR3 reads CSVAFLAGVSDTQYF. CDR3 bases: TGCAGCGTAGCCTTTCTAGCGGGAGTCTCAGATACGCAGTATTTT.

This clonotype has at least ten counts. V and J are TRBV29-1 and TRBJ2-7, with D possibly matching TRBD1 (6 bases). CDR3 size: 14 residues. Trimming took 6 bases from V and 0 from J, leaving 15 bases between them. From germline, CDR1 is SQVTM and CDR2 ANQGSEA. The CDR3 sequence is CSVTSGHSSYEQYF. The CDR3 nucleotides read TGCAGCGTAACCTCGGGACACAGCTCCTACGAGCAGTACTTC.

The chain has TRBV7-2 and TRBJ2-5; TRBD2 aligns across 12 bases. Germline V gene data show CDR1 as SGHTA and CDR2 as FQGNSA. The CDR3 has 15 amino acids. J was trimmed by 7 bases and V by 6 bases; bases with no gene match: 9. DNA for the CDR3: TGTGCCAGCAGATCCGGACTAGCGGGGTCGGGGACCCAGTACTTC. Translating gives CASRSGLAGSGTQYF.

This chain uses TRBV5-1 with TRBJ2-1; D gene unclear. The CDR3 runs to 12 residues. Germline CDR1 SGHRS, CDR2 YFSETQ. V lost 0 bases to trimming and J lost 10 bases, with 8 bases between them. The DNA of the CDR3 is TGCGCCAGCAGCTTGGTAGTGACGGAGCAGTTCTTC. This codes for CASSLVVTEQFF.

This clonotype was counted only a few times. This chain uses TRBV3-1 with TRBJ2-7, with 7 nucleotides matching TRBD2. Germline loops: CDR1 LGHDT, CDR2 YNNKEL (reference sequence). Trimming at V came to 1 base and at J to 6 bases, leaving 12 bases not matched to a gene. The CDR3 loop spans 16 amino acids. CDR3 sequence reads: CASSQGGGSSAREQYF. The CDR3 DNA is TGTGCCAGCAGCCAAGGTGGCGGGAGCTCGGCTCGCGAGCAGTACTTC.

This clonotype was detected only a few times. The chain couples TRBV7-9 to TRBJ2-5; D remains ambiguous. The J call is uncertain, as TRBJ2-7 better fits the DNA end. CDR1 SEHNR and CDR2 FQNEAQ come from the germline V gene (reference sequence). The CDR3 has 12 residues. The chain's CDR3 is CASSTSWREQYF. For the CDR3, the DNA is TGTGCCAGCAGCACAAGTTGGCGCGAGCAGTACTTC.

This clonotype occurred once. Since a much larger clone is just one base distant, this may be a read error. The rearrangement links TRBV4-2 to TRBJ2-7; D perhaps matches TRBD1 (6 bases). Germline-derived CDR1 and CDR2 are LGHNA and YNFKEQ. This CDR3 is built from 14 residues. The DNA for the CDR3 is TGTGCCGGCAGCGGACAGACAGAGACCTACGAGCAGTACTTC. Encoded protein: CAGSGQTETYEQYF.

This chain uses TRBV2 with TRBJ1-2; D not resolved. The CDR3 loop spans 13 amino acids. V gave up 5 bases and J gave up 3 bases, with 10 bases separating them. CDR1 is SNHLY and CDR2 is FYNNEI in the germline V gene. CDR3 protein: CASSIRTYYGYTF. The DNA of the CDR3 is TGTGCCAGCAGTATTCGGACCTACTATGGCTACACCTTC.

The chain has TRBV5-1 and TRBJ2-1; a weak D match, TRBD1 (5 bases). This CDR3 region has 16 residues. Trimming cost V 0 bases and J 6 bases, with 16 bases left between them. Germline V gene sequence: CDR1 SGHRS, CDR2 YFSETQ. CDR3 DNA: TGCGCCAGCAGCTTGGCCGACAGCAGGAGTGGCAATGAGCAGTTCTTC. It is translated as CASSLADSRSGNEQFF. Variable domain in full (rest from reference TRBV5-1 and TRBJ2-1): KAGVTQTPRYLIKTRGQQVTLSCSPISGHRSVSWYQQTPGQGLQFLFEYFSETQRNKGNFPGRFSGRQFSNSRSEMNVSTLELGDSALYLCASSLADSRSGNEQFFGPGTRLTVL.

CDR3 sequence reads: CASSPDITSYEQYF. CDR3 nucleotides: TGTGCCAGCAGCCCGGACATAACCTCCTACGAGCAGTACTTC. The chain recombines TRBV5-5 with TRBJ2-7, with D maybe TRBD1 (5 bases). V lost 4 bases and J 0 bases, leaving 11 bases between the germline ends. Looked up from germline, CDR1 is SGHKS and CDR2 is YYEKEE (reference sequence). The CDR3 is made up of 14 amino acids.

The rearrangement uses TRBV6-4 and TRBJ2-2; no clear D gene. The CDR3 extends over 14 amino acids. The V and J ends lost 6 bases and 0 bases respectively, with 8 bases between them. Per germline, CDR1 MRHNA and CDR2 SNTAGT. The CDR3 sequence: CASSSFANTGELFF. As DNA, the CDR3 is TGTGCCAGCAGCTCCTTTGCGAACACCGGGGAGCTGTTTTTT.

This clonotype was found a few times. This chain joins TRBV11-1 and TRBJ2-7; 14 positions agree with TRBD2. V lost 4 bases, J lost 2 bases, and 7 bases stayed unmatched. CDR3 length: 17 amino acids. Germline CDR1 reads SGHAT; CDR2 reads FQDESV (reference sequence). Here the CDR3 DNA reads TGTGCCAGCAGCTCAAATCTGGGACTAGCGGGAGCCTACGAGCAGTACTTC. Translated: CASSSNLGLAGAYEQYF.